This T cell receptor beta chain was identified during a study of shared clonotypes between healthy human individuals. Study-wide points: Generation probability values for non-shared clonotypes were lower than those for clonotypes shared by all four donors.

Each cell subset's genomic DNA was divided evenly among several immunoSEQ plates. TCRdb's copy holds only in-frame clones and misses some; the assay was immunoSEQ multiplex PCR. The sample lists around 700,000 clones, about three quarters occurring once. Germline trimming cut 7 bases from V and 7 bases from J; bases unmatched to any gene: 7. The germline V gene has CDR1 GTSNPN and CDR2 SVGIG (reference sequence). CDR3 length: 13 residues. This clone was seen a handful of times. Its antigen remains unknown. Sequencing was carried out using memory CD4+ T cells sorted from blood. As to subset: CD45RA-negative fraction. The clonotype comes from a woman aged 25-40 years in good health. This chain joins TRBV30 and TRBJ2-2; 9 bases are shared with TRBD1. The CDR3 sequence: CALTGGFGGELFF. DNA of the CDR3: TGTGCCTTGACAGGGGGATTCGGCGGGGAGCTGTTTTTT.